This T cell receptor (beta chain) is drawn from a study of long-term antiretroviral therapy in people with HIV. Samples were assayed with immunoSEQ v3.0 at survey level. Assay used: immunoSEQ multiplex PCR; TCRdb lists only in-frame clones, some missing. The profile covers some 30,000 clones, with 85% to 90% appearing a single time and 3.6% taken by the ten largest. V gave up 4 bases and J gave up 10 bases; unmatched junction bases: 8. Germline V gene sequence: CDR1 LNHDA, CDR2 SQIVND (reference sequence). This CDR3 region has 14 residues. The material was unsorted PBMCs, obtained 1.8 years after starting antiretroviral therapy. The TCR originated in a woman in her late teens or twenties with HIV. The chain is built from TRBV19 and TRBJ1-4, with 8 bases matching TRBD1. The CDR3 reads CASSTTGEAGKLFF. The CDR3 DNA follows: TGTGCCAGTAGTACGACAGGGGAGGCGGGAAAACTGTTTTTT.